This is a list of T cell receptor beta chains from one sample in a study of T cell repertoires in cytomegalovirus infection. MiXCR, applied by TCRdb to the reads, yields one record per CDR3 protein. Here the sample spans over 300,000 distinct CDR3 sequences, 9.5% being singletons. The sample comprised PBMCs. These receptors were collected from a human donor in good health (CMV status not recorded). Some clones in this sample may be carry-over from other donors' samples. Each CDR3 is given with its conserved first and last residue. The order of the fields is V gene, clone size, D gene, J gene, CDR3 DNA, CDR3 protein. The D gene is left open where the match is weak. Clone size is given for some rows only: seen once, a few or many times, or a class if the clone is expanded.

TRBV7-2,many,TRBD1,TRBJ2-7,TGTGCCAGCACCCCAAGGGGGACAGTCTCCTACGAGCAGTACTTC,CASTPRGTVSYEQYF
TRBV7-2,many,NA,TRBJ2-2,TGTGCCAGCAGCTTAGCAGTTACGAACACCGGGGAGCTGTTTTTT,CASSLAVTNTGELFF
TRBV3-1,NA,NA,TRBJ1-1,TGTGCCAGCAGCCCAGTTAACGGCCCGAACACTGAAGCTTTCTTT,CASSPVNGPNTEAFF
TRBV6-8,few,TRBD1,TRBJ1-5,TGTGCCAGCAGTAGGGACAGGGGGACGAATCAGCCCCAGCATTTT,CASSRDRGTNQPQHF
TRBV5-4,many,NA,TRBJ2-1,TGTGCCAGCAGAAATGACATCCGGGGTCGCTCCTACAATGAGCAGTTCTTC,CASRNDIRGRSYNEQFF
TRBV12-3/TRBV12-4,many,TRBD1,TRBJ1-5,TGTGCCACCAAGACAGGGGGCGCCCGGCAGCCCCAGCATTTT,CATKTGGARQPQHF
TRBV29-1,NA,NA,TRBJ1-3,TGCAGCGTTGGGGGGTGGACAAACGGAAACACCATATATTTT,CSVGGWTNGNTIYF
TRBV12-3/TRBV12-4,NA,TRBD2,TRBJ2-1,TGTGCCACCAGCCTAGCGGGATACAATGAGCAGTTCTTC,CATSLAGYNEQFF
TRBV19,many,NA,TRBJ2-2,TGTGCCAGTAGTCTAGGTGTTTATACCGGGGAGCTGTTTTTT,CASSLGVYTGELFF
TRBV7-9,NA,TRBD2,TRBJ2-7,TGTGCCAGCAGCTCTAGCGGGAGCCCCTACGAGCAGTACTTC,CASSSSGSPYEQYF
TRBV6-2/TRBV6-3,many,NA,TRBJ2-1,TGTGCCACCCGGTTCTCGGTAGGCCCCTACAATGAGCAGTTCTTC,CATRFSVGPYNEQFF
TRBV6-6,NA,NA,TRBJ2-3,TGTGCCAGCACCCCTCTCTTCACAGATACGCAGTATTTT,CASTPLFTDTQYF
TRBV7-3,many,NA,TRBJ2-2,TGTGCCAGCAGCCCCGGGCCAAACACCGGGGAGCTGTTTTTT,CASSPGPNTGELFF
TRBV7-9,many,TRBD1,TRBJ2-7,TGTGCCAGCAGCTCCGGGACAGCAAGGTCCTACGAGCAGTACTTC,CASSSGTARSYEQYF
TRBV2,NA,NA,TRBJ1-5,TGTGCCAGCAGTGAGGAAGGGGGGACACTATCCCCTCGAAAGCCCCAGCATTTT,CASSEEGGTLSPRKPQHF
TRBV2,few,TRBD1,TRBJ1-5,TGTGCCAGCAGTAAGACAGGGTTGAGCAATCAGCCCCAGCATTTT,CASSKTGLSNQPQHF
TRBV7-8,many,NA,TRBJ1-5,TGTGCCAGCAGCCCCCGGGCGGGGATATGGAATCAGCCCCAGCATTTT,CASSPRAGIWNQPQHF
TRBV7-2,many,NA,TRBJ2-3,TGTGCCAGCACCGACCCAGGGTCAGATACGCAGTATTTT,CASTDPGSDTQYF
TRBV7-2,NA,NA,TRBJ2-1,TGTGCCAGCAGCTATTCGCGTGGTGAGCAGTTCTTC,CASSYSRGEQFF
TRBV7-8,many,NA,TRBJ2-2,TGTGCCAGCAGCCCCACGGGGAACACCGGGGAGCTGTTTTTT,CASSPTGNTGELFF
TRBV7-9,many,NA,TRBJ1-1,TGTGCCAGCAGCCCGCCCCCCTCATCGAACACTGAAGCTTTCTTT,CASSPPPSSNTEAFF
TRBV30,few,NA,TRBJ1-5,TGTGCCTGGAGTGGACAGTTTCAGCCCCAGCATTTT,CAWSGQFQPQHF
TRBV7-6,few,TRBD2,TRBJ2-7,TGTGCCAGCAGCTTTCGCGGGGGTTCCTACGAGCAGTACTTC,CASSFRGGSYEQYF
TRBV7-2,many,TRBD2,TRBJ2-7,TGTGCCAGCAGCTTAGAGCGGGTCGCGGGGGGGCGTGACTACGAGCAGTACTTC,CASSLERVAGGRDYEQYF
TRBV7-3,NA,NA,TRBJ1-2,TGTGCCAGCAGCCCTACAGGGCATGGCTACAACTTC,CASSPTGHGYNF
TRBV7-2,many,NA,TRBJ1-1,TGTGCCAGCACCTGGGGTATGAGGACTGAAGCTTTCTTT,CASTWGMRTEAFF
TRBV7-8,NA,NA,TRBJ2-3,TGTGCCAGCAGCTTACTTAGGGTAGCGAATACCACAGATACGCAGTATTTT,CASSLLRVANTTDTQYF
TRBV7-9,many,NA,TRBJ2-4,TGTGCCAGCAGCCAAATGACAGTCCTAGCCAAAAACATTCAGTACTTC,CASSQMTVLAKNIQYF
TRBV7-3,NA,NA,TRBJ1-6,TGTGCCAGCAGCTTAACTCGGGACGGCCCTTCACCCCTCCACTTT,CASSLTRDGPSPLHF
TRBV19,few,TRBD1,TRBJ1-1,TGTGCCAGTAGTATCCCGACAGGGAGCACTGAAGCTTTCTTT,CASSIPTGSTEAFF
TRBV5-6,few,TRBD2,TRBJ2-5,TGTGCCAGCAGCTTGGAAACTAGCGGGAGTGGGTATGTGGAGACCCAGTACTTC,CASSLETSGSGYVETQYF
TRBV12-3/TRBV12-4,many,TRBD1,TRBJ2-7,TGTGCCAGCAGCCGAGGACTGACAGGGATATACGAGCAGTACTTC,CASSRGLTGIYEQYF
TRBV7-2,many,NA,TRBJ2-7,TGTGCCAGCAGCTTTTTAAATCCTGAGGGGAAGCAGTACTTC,CASSFLNPEGKQYF
TRBV20-1,NA,NA,TRBJ2-7,TGCAGTGCTAATTTGGTAGCGCGATCCTACGAGCAGTACTTC,CSANLVARSYEQYF
TRBV7-2,few,NA,TRBJ1-2,TGTGCCAGCAGCTTAAGGGGCGGAATTGATGGCTACACCTTC,CASSLRGGIDGYTF
TRBV6-1,many,NA,TRBJ1-6,TGTGCCAGCAGTCCGAATATCTTGACCCTCCACTTT,CASSPNILTLHF
TRBV29-1,NA,NA,TRBJ2-3,TGCAGCCCGAGGGCCGCTAGCACAGATACGCAGTATTTT,CSPRAASTDTQYF
TRBV28,many,NA,TRBJ1-5,TGTGCCAGCAGTTTGTTGGCAAGCAATCAGCCCCAGCATTTT,CASSLLASNQPQHF
TRBV4-3,NA,NA,TRBJ1-2,TGCGCCAGCAGGCGACAGGATGACTATGGCTACACCTTC,CASRRQDDYGYTF
TRBV14,NA,NA,TRBJ2-7,TGTGCCAGCAGCCTTCCGGGACGGATCTACGAGCAGTACTTC,CASSLPGRIYEQYF
TRBV29-1,NA,NA,TRBJ2-2,TGCAGCGCTACGAACACCGGGGAGCTGTTTTTT,CSATNTGELFF
TRBV20-1,NA,NA,TRBJ2-5,TGCAGTGCTATCCAGGGAGCACAAGAGACCCAGTACTTC,CSAIQGAQETQYF
TRBV27,few,NA,TRBJ2-1,TGTGCCACCAAGGACTACCGGCTAGGGGAGCAGTTCTTC,CATKDYRLGEQFF
TRBV6-1,many,TRBD1,TRBJ1-4,TGTGTCTCTGGGACAGGCTCCACTAATGAAAAACTGTTTTTT,CVSGTGSTNEKLFF
TRBV2,NA,TRBD2,TRBJ2-1,TGTGCCAGCACGGGGACTAGCGGGAGACGGGAGCAGTTCTTC,CASTGTSGRREQFF